These 3 T cell receptor beta chains share one sample of origin, sequenced in a study of T cells after yellow fever vaccination. One entry per CDR3 protein, called by TCRdb with MiXCR from the 5' RACE reads. The profile covers some 320,000 distinct CDR3 sequences, with 8.5% to 10% appearing a single time and approximately 3.3% taken by the ten largest. Sequenced here: CD4+ T cells sorted from PBMCs, sampled 5 days after the yellow fever booster vaccination. The receptors shown here come from a man between 18 and 29 years old who received the YFV17D yellow fever vaccine.

This clonotype came up many times. The chain joins TRBV20-1 to TRBJ2-7; 10 bases map to TRBD1. The V and J ends lost 4 bases and 4 bases, in that order; junction bases with no gene match: 7. Germline V CDR1 and CDR2: DFQATT, SNEGSKA (reference sequence). The CDR3 runs to 14 residues. CDR3 nucleotides: TGCAGTGCTACTCCCGGGACAGGGGCTTACGAGCAGTACGTC. Protein product: CSATPGTGAYEQYV.

The V and J genes are TRBV9 and TRBJ1-6, with a weak D call TRBD1 (6 bases). Germline V gene data show CDR1 as SGDLS and CDR2 as YYNGEE. V shed 0 bases and J shed 6 bases, with 16 bases lying between them. The CDR3 sequence is 17 residues long. CDR3 sequence: CASSVGVGGTSNSPLHF. DNA of the CDR3: TGTGCCAGCAGCGTAGGTGTAGGGGGTACTTCTAATTCACCCCTCCACTTT. Full variable domain (missing parts from reference TRBV9 and TRBJ1-6): DSGVTQTPKHLITATGQRVTLRCSPRSGDLSVYWYQQSLDQGLQFLIQYYNGEERAKGNILERFSAQQFPDLHSELNLSSLELGDSALYFCASSVGVGGTSNSPLHFGNGTRLTVT.

This sequence joins TRBV30 and TRBJ1-2, with 7 bases matching TRBD1. From germline, CDR1 is GTSNPN and CDR2 SVGIG (reference sequence). The V segment lost 3 bases and the J segment 3 bases; nucleotides outside the gene matches: 7. The CDR3 contains 14 residues. The CDR3 nucleotides read TGTGCCTGGAGCATGACAGGGTGGGACTATGGCTACACCTTC. This codes for CAWSMTGWDYGYTF.